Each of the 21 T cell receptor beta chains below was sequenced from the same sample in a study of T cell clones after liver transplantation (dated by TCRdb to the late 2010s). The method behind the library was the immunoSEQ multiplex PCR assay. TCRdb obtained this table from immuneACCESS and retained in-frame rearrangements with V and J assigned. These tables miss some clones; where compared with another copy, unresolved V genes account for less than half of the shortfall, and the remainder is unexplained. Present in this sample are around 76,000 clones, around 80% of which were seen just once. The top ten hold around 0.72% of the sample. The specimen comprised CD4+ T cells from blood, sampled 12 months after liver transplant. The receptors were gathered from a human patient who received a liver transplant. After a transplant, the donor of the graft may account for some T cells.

The CDR3 DNA reads TGTGCCAGCAGCCCCCGGAGGGATCCCTACGAGCAGTACTTC. Protein product: CASSPRRDPYEQYF. The genes are TRBV7-3 and TRBJ2-7; tentatively, D is TRBD2 (6 bases). The CDR3 length is 14 residues. Trimming left V 5 bases short and J 2 bases short, with 13 bases between. Germline CDR1 reads SGHTA; CDR2 reads FQGTGA. The full variable domain, in which reference TRBV7-3 and TRBJ2-7 provide the parts outside the CDR3, is GAGVSQTPSNKVTEKGKYVELRCDPISGHTALYWYRQSLGQGPEFLIYFQGTGAADDSGLPNDRFFAVRPEGSVSTLKIQRTERGDSAVYLCASSPRRDPYEQYFGPGTRLTVT.

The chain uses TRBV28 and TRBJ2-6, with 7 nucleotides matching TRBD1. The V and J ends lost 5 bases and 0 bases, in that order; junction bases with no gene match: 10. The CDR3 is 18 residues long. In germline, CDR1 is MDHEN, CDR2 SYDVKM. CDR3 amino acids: CASSPFDRASSGANVLTF. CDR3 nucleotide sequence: TGTGCCAGCAGTCCCTTTGACAGGGCCAGCTCTGGGGCCAACGTCCTGACTTTC.

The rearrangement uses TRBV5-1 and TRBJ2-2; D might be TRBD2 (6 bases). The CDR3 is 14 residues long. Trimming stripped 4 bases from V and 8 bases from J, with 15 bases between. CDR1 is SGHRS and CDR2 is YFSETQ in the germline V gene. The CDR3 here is CASSERESRGELFF. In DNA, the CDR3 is TGCGCCAGCAGCGAACGGGAGTCCCGGGGGGAGCTGTTTTTT.

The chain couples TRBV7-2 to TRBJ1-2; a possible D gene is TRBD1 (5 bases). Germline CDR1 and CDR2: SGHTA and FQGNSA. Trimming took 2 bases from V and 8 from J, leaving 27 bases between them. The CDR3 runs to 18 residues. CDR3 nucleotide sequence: TGTGCCAGCAGCTTAAGACCTGCCGGGACGGGCCCAGGCGGAGGCTACACCTTC. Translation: CASSLRPAGTGPGGGYTF.

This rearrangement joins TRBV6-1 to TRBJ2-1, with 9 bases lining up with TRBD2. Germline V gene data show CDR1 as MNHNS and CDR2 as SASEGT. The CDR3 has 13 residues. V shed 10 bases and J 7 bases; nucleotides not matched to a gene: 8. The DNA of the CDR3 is TGTGCCAAGCTCGGACTAGCGCGGAATGAGCAGTTCTTC. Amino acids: CAKLGLARNEQFF.

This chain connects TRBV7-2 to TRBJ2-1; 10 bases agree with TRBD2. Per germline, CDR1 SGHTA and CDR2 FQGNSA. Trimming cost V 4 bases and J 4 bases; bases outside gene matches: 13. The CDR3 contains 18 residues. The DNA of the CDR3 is TGTGCCAGCAGCTCTGCCGGAGGAGCGGGAGGGAAGTACAATGAGCAGTTCTTC. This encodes CASSSAGGAGGKYNEQFF.

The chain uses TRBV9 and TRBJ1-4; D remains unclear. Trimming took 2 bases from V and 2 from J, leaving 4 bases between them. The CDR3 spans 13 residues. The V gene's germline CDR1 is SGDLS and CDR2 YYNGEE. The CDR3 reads CASSVSTNEKLFF. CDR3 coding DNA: TGTGCCAGCAGCGTTTCGACTAATGAAAAACTGTTTTTT.

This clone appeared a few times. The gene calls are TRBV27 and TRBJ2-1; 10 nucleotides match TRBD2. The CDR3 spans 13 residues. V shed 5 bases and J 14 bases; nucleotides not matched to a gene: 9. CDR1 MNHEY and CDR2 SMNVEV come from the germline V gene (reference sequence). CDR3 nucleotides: TGTGCCAGCAGTCCCAGGACTAGCGGAGTGAAGTTCTTC. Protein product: CASSPRTSGVKFF.

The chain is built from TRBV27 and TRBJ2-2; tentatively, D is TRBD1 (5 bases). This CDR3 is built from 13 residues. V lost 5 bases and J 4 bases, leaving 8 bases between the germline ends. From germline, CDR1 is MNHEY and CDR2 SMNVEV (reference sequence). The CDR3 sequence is CASSRGSTGELFF. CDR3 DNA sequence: TGTGCCAGCAGTAGGGGTAGCACCGGGGAGCTGTTTTTT.

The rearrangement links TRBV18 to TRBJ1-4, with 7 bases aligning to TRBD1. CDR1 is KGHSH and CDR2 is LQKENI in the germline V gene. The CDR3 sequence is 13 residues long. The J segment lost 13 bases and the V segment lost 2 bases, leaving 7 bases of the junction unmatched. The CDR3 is CASSPEVGDRLFF. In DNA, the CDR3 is TGTGCCAGCTCACCAGAGGTCGGGGACAGACTGTTTTTT. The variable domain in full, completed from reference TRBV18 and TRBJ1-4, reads NAGVMQNPRHLVRRRGQEARLRCSPMKGHSHVYWYRQLPEEGLKFMVYLQKENIIDESGMPKERFSAEFPKEGPSILRIQQVVRGDSAAYFCASSPEVGDRLFFGSGTQLSVL.

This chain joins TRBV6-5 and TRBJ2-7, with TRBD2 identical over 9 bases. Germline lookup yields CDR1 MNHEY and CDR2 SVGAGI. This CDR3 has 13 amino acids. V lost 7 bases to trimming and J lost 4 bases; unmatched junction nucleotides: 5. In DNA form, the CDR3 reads TGTGCCAGCAATAGCGGGAGAGGGTACGAGCAGTACTTC. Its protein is CASNSGRGYEQYF.

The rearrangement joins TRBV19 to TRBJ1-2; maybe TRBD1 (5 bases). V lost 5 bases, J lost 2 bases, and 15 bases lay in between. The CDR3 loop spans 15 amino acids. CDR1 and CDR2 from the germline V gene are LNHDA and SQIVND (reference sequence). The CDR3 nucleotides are TGTGCCAGTAGTTCGGGACTCCATATGAACTATGGCTACACCTTC. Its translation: CASSSGLHMNYGYTF. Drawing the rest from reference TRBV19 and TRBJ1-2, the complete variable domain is DGGITQSPKYLFRKEGQNVTLSCEQNLNHDAMYWYRQDPGQGLRLIYYSQIVNDFQKGDIAEGYSVSREKKESFPLTVTSAQKNPTAFYLCASSSGLHMNYGYTFGSGTRLTVV.

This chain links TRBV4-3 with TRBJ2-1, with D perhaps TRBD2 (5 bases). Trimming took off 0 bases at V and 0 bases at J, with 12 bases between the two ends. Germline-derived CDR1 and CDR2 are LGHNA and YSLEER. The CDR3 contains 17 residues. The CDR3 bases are TGCGCCAGCAGCCAAGATTGGAAGCGGCTCTCCTACAATGAGCAGTTCTTC. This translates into CASSQDWKRLSYNEQFF.

CDR3 coding DNA: TGTGCCAGCAGCATAGGACAGGGCCTTAGAGGGACCCAGCATTTT. Its translation: CASSIGQGLRGTQHF. This chain uses TRBV5-5 with TRBJ1-5, with 8 bases identical to TRBD1. The germline V gene encodes CDR1 SGHKS and CDR2 YYEKEE (reference sequence). This CDR3 is built from 15 residues. The V and J ends lost 4 bases and 11 bases, in that order; junction bases with no gene match: 14.

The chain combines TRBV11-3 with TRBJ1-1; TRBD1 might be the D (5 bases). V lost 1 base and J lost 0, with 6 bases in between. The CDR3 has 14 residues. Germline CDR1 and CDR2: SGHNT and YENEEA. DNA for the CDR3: TGTGCCAGCAGCTTAGGAGGGGTGAACACTGAAGCTTTCTTT. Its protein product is CASSLGGVNTEAFF.

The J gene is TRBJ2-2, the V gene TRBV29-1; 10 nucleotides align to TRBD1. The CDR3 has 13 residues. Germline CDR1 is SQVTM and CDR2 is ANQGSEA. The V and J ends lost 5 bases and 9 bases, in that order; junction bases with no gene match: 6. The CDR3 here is CSVRTGGIRELFF. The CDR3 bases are TGCAGCGTTCGGACAGGGGGGATTAGGGAGCTGTTTTTT.

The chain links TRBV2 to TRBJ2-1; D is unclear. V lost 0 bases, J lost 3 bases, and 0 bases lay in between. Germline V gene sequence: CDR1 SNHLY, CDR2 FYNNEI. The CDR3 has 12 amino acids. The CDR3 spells CASSEAYNEQFF. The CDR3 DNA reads TGTGCCAGCAGTGAAGCCTACAATGAGCAGTTCTTC. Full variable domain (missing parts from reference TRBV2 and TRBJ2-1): EPEVTQTPSHQVTQMGQEVILRCVPISNHLYFYWYRQILGQKVEFLVSFYNNEISEKSEIFDDQFSVERPDGSNFTLKIRSTKLEDSAMYFCASSEAYNEQFFGPGTRLTVL.

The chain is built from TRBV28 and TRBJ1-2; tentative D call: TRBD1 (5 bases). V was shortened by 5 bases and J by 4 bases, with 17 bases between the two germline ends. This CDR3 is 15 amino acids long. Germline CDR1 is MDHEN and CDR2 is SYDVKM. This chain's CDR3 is CASSPSDKRGYGYTF. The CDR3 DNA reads TGTGCCAGCAGTCCGTCCGACAAAAGGGGCTATGGCTACACCTTC.

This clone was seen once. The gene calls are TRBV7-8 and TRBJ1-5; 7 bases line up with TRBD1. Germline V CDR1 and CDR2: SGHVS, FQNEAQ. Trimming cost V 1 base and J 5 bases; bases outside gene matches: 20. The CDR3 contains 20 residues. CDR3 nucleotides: TGTGCCAGCAGCTTAGTTGACAGGGCAACCTCCGCCGGAACGTATCAGCCCCAGCATTTT. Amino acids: CASSLVDRATSAGTYQPQHF. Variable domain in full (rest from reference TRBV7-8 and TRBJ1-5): GAGVSQSPRYKVAKRGQDVALRCDPISGHVSLFWYQQALGQGPEFLTYFQNEAQLDKSGLPSDRFFAERPEGSVSTLKIQRTQQEDSAVYLCASSLVDRATSAGTYQPQHFGDGTRLSIL.

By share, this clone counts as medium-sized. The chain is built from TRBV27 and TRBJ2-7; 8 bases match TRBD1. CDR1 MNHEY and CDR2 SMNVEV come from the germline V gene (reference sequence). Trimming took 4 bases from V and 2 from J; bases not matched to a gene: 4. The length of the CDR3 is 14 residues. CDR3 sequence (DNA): TGTGCCAGCAGTTCGCCGGGACAGGCCTACGAGCAGTACTTC. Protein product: CASSSPGQAYEQYF.

CDR3 DNA sequence: TGTGCCAGCAGCACCCATATGAACACTGAAGCTTTCTTT. It encodes CASSTHMNTEAFF. The J gene is TRBJ1-1, the V gene TRBV2; unclear D gene. Germline assignment: CDR1 SNHLY and CDR2 FYNNEI. This CDR3 is built from 13 residues. Trimming left V 6 bases short and J 0 bases short, with 8 bases between.